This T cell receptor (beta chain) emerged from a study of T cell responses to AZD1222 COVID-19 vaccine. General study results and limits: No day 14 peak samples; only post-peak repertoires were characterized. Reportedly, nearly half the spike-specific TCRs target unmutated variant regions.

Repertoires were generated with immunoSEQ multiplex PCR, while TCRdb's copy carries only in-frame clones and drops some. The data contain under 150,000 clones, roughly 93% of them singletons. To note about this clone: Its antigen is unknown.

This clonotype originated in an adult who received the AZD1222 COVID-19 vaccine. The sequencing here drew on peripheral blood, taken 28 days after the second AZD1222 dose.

CDR3 nucleotides: TGCGCCAGCAGCCAAGGGCACGGAGGGGGATTAACAGATACGCAGTATTTT. As protein: CASSQGHGGGLTDTQYF. The chain carries TRBV4-3 and TRBJ2-3; D tentatively fits TRBD1 or TRBD2 (6 bases each). The CDR3 spans 17 residues. CDR1 and CDR2 (germline): LGHNA, YSLEER. V lost 1 base and J lost 3, with 17 bases in between.